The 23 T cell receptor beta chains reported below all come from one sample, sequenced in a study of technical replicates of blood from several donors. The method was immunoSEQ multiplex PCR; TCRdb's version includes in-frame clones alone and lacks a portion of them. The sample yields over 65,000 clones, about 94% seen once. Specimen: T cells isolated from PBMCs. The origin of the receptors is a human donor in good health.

In DNA, the CDR3 is TGCGCCAGCAGAATAACAGGGGAAGCCAATCAGCCCCAGCATTTT. It specifies CASRITGEANQPQHF. The chain recombines TRBV5-1 with TRBJ1-5; 7 bases match TRBD1. J lost 3 bases, V lost 5 bases, and 8 bases had no gene match. Germline CDR1 reads SGHRS; CDR2 reads YFSETQ. This CDR3 has 15 residues.

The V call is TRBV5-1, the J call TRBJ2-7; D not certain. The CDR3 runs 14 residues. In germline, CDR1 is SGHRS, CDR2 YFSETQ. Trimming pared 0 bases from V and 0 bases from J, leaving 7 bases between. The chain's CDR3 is CASSLDRSSYEQYF. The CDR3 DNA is TGCGCCAGCAGCTTGGACCGGAGCTCCTACGAGCAGTACTTC. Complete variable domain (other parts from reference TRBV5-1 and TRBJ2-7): KAGVTQTPRYLIKTRGQQVTLSCSPISGHRSVSWYQQTPGQGLQFLFEYFSETQRNKGNFPGRFSGRQFSNSRSEMNVSTLELGDSALYLCASSLDRSSYEQYFGPGTRLTVT.

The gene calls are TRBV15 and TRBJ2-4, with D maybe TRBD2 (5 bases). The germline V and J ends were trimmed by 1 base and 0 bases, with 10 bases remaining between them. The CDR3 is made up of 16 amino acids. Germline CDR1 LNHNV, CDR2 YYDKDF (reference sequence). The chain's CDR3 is CATSRGTGLAKNIQYF. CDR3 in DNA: TGTGCCACCAGCAGAGGGACTGGGCTAGCCAAAAACATTCAGTACTTC.

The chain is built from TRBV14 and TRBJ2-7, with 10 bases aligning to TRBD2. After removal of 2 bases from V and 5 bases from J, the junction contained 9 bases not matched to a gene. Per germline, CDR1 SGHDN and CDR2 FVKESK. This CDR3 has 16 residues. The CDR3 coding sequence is TGTGCCAGCAGCCAACTTAGCGGGAGGTCCAGGGACGAGCAGTACTTC. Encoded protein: CASSQLSGRSRDEQYF.

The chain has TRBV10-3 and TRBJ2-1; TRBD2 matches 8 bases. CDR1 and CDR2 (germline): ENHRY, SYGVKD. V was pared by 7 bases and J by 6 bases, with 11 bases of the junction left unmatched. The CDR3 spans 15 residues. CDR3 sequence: CAITDGTSPANEQFF. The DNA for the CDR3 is TGTGCCATCACCGACGGGACTAGTCCGGCCAATGAGCAGTTCTTC.

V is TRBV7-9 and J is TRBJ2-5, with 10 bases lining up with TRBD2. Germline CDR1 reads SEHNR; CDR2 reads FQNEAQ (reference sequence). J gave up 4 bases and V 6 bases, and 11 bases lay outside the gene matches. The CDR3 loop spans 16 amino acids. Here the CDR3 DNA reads TGTGCCAGCAGTCCGTCTAGCGGGAGTAGAGGAGAGACCCAGTACTTC. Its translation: CASSPSSGSRGETQYF.

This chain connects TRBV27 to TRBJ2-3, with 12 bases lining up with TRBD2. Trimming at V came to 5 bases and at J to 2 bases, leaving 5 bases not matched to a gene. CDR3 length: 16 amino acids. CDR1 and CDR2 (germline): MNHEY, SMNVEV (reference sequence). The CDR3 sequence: CASSPGTSGLTDTQYF. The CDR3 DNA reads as TGTGCCAGCAGTCCGGGGACTAGCGGGCTCACAGATACGCAGTATTTT.

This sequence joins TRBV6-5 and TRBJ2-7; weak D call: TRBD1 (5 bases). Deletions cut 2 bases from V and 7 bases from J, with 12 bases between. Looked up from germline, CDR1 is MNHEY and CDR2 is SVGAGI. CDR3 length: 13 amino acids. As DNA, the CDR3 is TGTGCCAGCAGTTACGGCAGGGCCCTAGAGCAGTACTTC. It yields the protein CASSYGRALEQYF.

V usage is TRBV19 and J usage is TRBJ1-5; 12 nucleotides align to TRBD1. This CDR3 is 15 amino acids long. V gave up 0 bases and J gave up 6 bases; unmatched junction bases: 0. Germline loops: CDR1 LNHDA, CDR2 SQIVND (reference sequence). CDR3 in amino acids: CASSIEGQGAQPQHF. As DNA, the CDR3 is TGTGCCAGTAGTATAGAGGGACAGGGGGCTCAGCCCCAGCATTTT. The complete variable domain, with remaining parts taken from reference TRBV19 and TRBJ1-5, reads DGGITQSPKYLFRKEGQNVTLSCEQNLNHDAMYWYRQDPGQGLRLIYYSQIVNDFQKGDIAEGYSVSREKKESFPLTVTSAQKNPTAFYLCASSIEGQGAQPQHFGDGTRLSIL.

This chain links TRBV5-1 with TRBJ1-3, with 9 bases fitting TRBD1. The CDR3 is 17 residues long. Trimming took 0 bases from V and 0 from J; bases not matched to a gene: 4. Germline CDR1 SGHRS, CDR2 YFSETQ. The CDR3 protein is CASSLATGGNSGNTIYF. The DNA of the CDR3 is TGCGCCAGCAGCTTGGCCACAGGGGGCAACTCTGGAAACACCATATATTTT.

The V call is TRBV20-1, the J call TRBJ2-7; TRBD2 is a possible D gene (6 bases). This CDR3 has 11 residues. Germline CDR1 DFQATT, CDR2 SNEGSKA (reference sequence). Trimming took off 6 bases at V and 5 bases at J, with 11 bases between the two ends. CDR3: CSAGGIHEQYF. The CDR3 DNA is TGCAGTGCGGGCGGGATCCACGAGCAGTACTTC.

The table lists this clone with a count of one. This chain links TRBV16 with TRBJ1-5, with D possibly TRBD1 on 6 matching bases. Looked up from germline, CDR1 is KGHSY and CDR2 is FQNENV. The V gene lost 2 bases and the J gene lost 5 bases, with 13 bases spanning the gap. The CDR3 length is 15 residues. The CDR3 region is CASSQLGGLDQPQHF. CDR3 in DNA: TGTGCCAGCAGCCAACTGGGGGGGCTGGATCAGCCCCAGCATTTT.

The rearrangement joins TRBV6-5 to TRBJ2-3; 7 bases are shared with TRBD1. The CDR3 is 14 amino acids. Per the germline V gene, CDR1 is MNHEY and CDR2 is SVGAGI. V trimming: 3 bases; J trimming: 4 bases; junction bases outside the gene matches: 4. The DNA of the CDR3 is TGTGCCAGCAGTTATAGAGGGGGCGCAGATACGCAGTATTTT. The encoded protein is CASSYRGGADTQYF.

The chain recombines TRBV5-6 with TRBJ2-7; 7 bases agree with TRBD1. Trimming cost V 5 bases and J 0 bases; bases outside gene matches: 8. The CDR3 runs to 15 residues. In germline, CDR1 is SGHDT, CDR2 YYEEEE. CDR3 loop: CASRSYRDSSYEQYF. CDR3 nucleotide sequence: TGTGCCAGCAGATCCTACCGGGACAGCTCCTACGAGCAGTACTTC. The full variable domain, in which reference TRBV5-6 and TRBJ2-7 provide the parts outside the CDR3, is DAGVTQSPTHLIKTRGQQVTLRCSPKSGHDTVSWYQQALGQGPQFIFQYYEEEERQRGNFPDRFSGHQFPNYSSELNVNALLLGDSALYLCASRSYRDSSYEQYFGPGTRLTVT.

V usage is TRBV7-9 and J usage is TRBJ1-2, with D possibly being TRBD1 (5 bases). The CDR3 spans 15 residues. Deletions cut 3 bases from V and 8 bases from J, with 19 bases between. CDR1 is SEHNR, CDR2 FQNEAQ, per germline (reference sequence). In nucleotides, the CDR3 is TGTGCCAGCAGCTTTCTTAAGATCAGGGATTGGGGCTACACCTTC. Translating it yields CASSFLKIRDWGYTF.

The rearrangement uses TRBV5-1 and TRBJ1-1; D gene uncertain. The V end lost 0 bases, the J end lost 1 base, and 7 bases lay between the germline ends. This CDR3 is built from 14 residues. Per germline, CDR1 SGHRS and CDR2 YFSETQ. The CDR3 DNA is TGCGCCAGCAGCTTGGAGAGCCCGAACACTGAAGCTTTCTTT. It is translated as CASSLESPNTEAFF.

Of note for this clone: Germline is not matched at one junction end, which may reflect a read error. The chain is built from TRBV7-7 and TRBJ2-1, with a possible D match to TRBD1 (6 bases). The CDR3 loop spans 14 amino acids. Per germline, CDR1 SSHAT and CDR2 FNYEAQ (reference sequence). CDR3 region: CASSLVAGVDEQFF. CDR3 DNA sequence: TGTGCTAGCAGCTTAGTCGCAGGGGTGGATGAGCAGTTCTTC.

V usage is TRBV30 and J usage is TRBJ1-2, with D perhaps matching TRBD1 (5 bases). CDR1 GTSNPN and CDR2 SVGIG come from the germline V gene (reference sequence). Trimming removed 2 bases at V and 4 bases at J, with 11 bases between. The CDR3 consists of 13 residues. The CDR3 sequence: CAWSQGGIYGYTF. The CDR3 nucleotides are TGTGCCTGGAGTCAGGGAGGCATCTATGGCTACACCTTC.

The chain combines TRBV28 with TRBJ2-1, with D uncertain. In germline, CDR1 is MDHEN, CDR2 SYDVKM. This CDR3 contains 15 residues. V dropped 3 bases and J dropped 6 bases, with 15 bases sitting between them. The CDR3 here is CASSFYLETVNEQFF. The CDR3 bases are TGTGCCAGCAGTTTCTACCTAGAAACGGTCAATGAGCAGTTCTTC.

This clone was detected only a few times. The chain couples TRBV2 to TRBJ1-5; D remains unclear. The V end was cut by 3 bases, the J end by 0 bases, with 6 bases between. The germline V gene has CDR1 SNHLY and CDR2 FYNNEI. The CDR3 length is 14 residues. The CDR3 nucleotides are TGTGCCAGCAGTGATCGGGTTAGCAATCAGCCCCAGCATTTT. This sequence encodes CASSDRVSNQPQHF.

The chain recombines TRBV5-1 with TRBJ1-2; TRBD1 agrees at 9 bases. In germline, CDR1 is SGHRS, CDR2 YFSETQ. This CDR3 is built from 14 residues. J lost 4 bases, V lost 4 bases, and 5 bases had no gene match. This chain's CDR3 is CASSVGQGFYGYTF. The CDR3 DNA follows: TGCGCCAGCAGCGTAGGACAGGGGTTCTATGGCTACACCTTC.

The CDR3 nucleotides are TGCGCCAGCACTAGCGGGGGGAACAATGAGCAGTTCTTC. As protein: CASTSGGNNEQFF. V and J are TRBV5-1 and TRBJ2-1, with 11 bases fitting TRBD2. Trimming at V came to 6 bases and at J to 5 bases, leaving 1 base not matched to a gene. CDR3 size: 13 residues. Germline V gives CDR1 SGHRS, CDR2 YFSETQ.

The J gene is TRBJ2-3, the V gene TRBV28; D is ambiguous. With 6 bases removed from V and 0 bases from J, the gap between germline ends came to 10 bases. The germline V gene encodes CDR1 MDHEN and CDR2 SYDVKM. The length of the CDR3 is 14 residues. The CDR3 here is CASRLEDSTDTQYF. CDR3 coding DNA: TGTGCCAGCAGACTTGAGGATAGCACAGATACGCAGTATTTT.